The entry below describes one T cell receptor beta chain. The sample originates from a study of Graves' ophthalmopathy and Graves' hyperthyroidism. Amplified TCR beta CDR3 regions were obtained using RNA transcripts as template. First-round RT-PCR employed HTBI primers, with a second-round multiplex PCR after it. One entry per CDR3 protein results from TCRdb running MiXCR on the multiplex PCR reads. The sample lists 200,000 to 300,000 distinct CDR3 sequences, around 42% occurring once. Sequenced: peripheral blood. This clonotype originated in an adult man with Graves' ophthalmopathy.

The CDR3 nucleotides read TGTGCCAGCAGTTTGGGGTTTACCTACGAGCAGTACTTC. Amino acids: CASSLGFTYEQYF. The chain carries TRBV12-3 or TRBV12-4 and TRBJ2-7, with unresolved D. This CDR3 is built from 13 residues. V lost 3 bases to trimming and J lost 2 bases, with 8 bases between them.